This T cell receptor beta chain was found in a study of control samples from healthy donors and cancer patients. Using immunoSEQ multiplex PCR, the repertoire was profiled, and TCRdb retains in-frame clones only, with some absent. The sample lists roughly 120,000 clones, roughly 88% occurring once. This clone occurred once. V shed 2 bases and J shed 4 bases, with 14 bases lying between them. This CDR3 region has 15 residues. Germline V gene lookup returns CDR1 SEHNR and CDR2 FQNEAQ (reference sequence). The V call is TRBV7-9, the J call TRBJ2-5; D may match TRBD1 or TRBD2 (5 bases each). The receptor comes from a man between 35 and 55 years old in good health. Sequenced: blood. CDR3 in amino acids: CASSLLWGRGETQYF. CDR3 DNA: TGTGCCAGCAGCTTACTTTGGGGCCGGGGAGAGACCCAGTACTTC.